This T cell receptor beta chain was retrieved from a study of blood T cells in healthy people across ages. Broader study findings: Leaving the PBMCs unsorted stopped any conclusive comparison of naive versus antigen-experienced cells.

With a J-beta primer mix and a sample-barcoded 5' primer, a second PCR ran about 7 to 11 cycles. CDR3-containing paired-end reads numbered at least 2.5 million in each sample. TCRdb redid the calling of the 5' RACE reads with MiXCR, one entry per CDR3 protein. The sample comprises 1 million or so distinct CDR3 sequences, over 35% of which are singletons, and about 19% rests with the top ten. The CDR3 has 12 residues. From germline, CDR1 is SGHTA and CDR2 FQGNSA. Deletions cut 5 bases from V and 11 bases from J, with 15 bases between. Comments on this clonotype: Its antigen is currently unknown.

Input material: blood. The chain joins TRBV7-2 to TRBJ2-5; D possibly uses TRBD1 or TRBD2 (5 bases each). This TCR derives from a woman aged 55-69 years in good health. CDR3 sequence (DNA): TGTGCCAGCAGCCGGGACGGGACCAAGCAGTACTTC. Protein: CASSRDGTKQYF.